The 18 T cell receptor beta chains below all came from one sample that was sequenced in a study of vaccination and CD4 T cells after COVID-19. With the Oncomine TCR Beta short-read assay, DNA from cultured CD4+ T cells was sequenced. TCRdb reprocessed the PCR reads via MiXCR and lists one record per CDR3 protein. The sample lists about 6,700 distinct CDR3 sequences; approximately 48% were seen once. For these TCRs, the target antigens are not known. Treatment: approximately nine-day PBMC culture with coronavirus spike peptide pools or control peptides (ViraFEST assay). The unexposed donor provided CD4+ T cells, which were taken before the COVID-19 pandemic (2011-2018). Sequencing input: CD4+ T cells from blood, cultured in vitro. The receptors here all came from a human donor in good health.

This chain connects TRBV20-1 to TRBJ2-1; D perhaps matches TRBD1 (6 bases). The CDR3 is made up of 14 amino acids. In germline, CDR1 is DFQATT, CDR2 SNEGSKA (reference sequence). This CDR3 is CSGTGQGTQNEQFF. CDR3 DNA sequence: TGCAGCGGTACAGGGCAGGGGACACAGAATGAGCAGTTCTTC.

This clonotype was seen more than once but under ten times. The rearrangement joins TRBV5-1 to TRBJ1-1; weak D call: TRBD1 (6 bases). The CDR3 loop spans 16 amino acids. Trimming removed 3 bases at V and 0 bases at J, with 15 bases between. Germline V gives CDR1 SGHRS, CDR2 YFSETQ. CDR3 DNA: TGCGCCAGCAGCTCCTCGGCGGACAGCATGAACACTGAAGCTTTCTTT. Its protein product is CASSSSADSMNTEAFF.

This clonotype appeared once. The chain joins TRBV7-6 to TRBJ2-6, with 9 nucleotides matching TRBD1. V lost 5 bases and J lost 3; bases outside the gene matches: 8. Per germline, CDR1 SGHVS and CDR2 FNYEAQ. The CDR3 consists of 17 residues. The chain's CDR3 is CASSADRGANGANVLTF. For the CDR3, the DNA is TGTGCCAGCAGCGCTGACAGGGGGGCGAATGGGGCCAACGTCCTGACTTTC.

The chain recombines TRBV27 with TRBJ1-2; 7 nucleotides align to TRBD1. Losses at the gene ends were 4 bases for V and 6 bases for J; bases not matched to a gene: 5. Germline loops: CDR1 MNHEY, CDR2 SMNVEV (reference sequence). This CDR3 spans 13 amino acids. CDR3: CASSYRQGHGYTF. For the CDR3, the DNA is TGTGCCAGCAGTTACCGACAGGGACATGGCTACACCTTC.

The genes are TRBV10-1 and TRBJ2-3; 13 bases are shared with TRBD2. CDR3 length: 18 amino acids. V was pared by 2 bases and J by 1 base, with 6 bases of the junction left unmatched. Germline V gives CDR1 WNHNN, CDR2 SYGVQD (reference sequence). The CDR3 region is CASSEIHGLAGGTDTQYF. Written as DNA, the CDR3 is TGCGCCAGCAGTGAGATCCACGGACTAGCGGGGGGCACAGATACGCAGTATTTT.

This sequence joins TRBV11-2 and TRBJ2-1; 11 bases agree with TRBD2. The length of the CDR3 is 17 residues. Germline CDR1 reads SGHAT; CDR2 reads FQNNGV. V shed 3 bases and J 0 bases; nucleotides not matched to a gene: 4. CDR3 loop: CASSFLGLAASYNEQFF. The CDR3 DNA is TGTGCCAGCAGCTTCCTGGGACTAGCGGCCTCCTACAATGAGCAGTTCTTC.

This clonotype appeared a few times. The chain recombines TRBV19 with TRBJ1-1; D is perhaps TRBD1 (5 bases). The CDR3 consists of 13 residues. V was pared by 7 bases and J by 5 bases, with 14 bases between. The V gene's germline CDR1 is LNHDA and CDR2 SQIVND (reference sequence). Here the CDR3 reads CASTEGARTEAFF. DNA of the CDR3: TGTGCCAGTACGGAAGGGGCGCGTACTGAAGCTTTCTTT.

The rearrangement links TRBV19 to TRBJ2-7, with D unresolved. The CDR3 is 14 residues long. Deletions cut 4 bases from V and 7 bases from J, with 17 bases between. Per the germline V gene, CDR1 is LNHDA and CDR2 is SQIVND (reference sequence). CDR3 sequence: CASSRSPALGEQYF. The CDR3 bases are TGTGCCAGTAGTAGAAGCCCCGCCCTGGGGGAGCAGTACTTC.

This clonotype was counted between two and nine times. The V call is TRBV19, the J call TRBJ1-2; tentatively, D is TRBD1 (5 bases). This CDR3 is built from 14 residues. V was cut by 5 bases and J by 2 bases, with 12 bases left in between. Germline loops: CDR1 LNHDA, CDR2 SQIVND (reference sequence). The CDR3 nucleotides are TGTGCCAGTAGTCCCGGGGGGATGAACTATGGCTACACCTTC. Translation: CASSPGGMNYGYTF.

This clonotype was seen a few times. This chain's CDR3 is CASSLGQTGWETQYF. The CDR3, as DNA: TGTGCCAGCAGCTTAGGTCAGACGGGGTGGGAGACCCAGTACTTC. The V and J genes are TRBV7-8 and TRBJ2-5; maybe TRBD2 (5 bases). Germline V CDR1 and CDR2: SGHVS, FQNEAQ. Trimming removed 1 base from V and 5 bases from J, with 14 bases in between. The length of the CDR3 is 15 residues. Based on the CDR3 plus reference TRBV7-8 and TRBJ2-5, the full variable domain is GAGVSQSPRYKVAKRGQDVALRCDPISGHVSLFWYQQALGQGPEFLTYFQNEAQLDKSGLPSDRFFAERPEGSVSTLKIQRTQQEDSAVYLCASSLGQTGWETQYFGPGTRLLVL.

The V and J genes are TRBV6-2 or TRBV6-3 and TRBJ2-1; 7 nucleotides match TRBD1. The CDR3 has 13 residues. Germline values: CDR1 MNHEY, CDR2 SVGEGT. V dropped 7 bases and J dropped 13; count of bases not matched to a gene: 13. The CDR3 region is CASTGSGTVEQFF. CDR3 coding DNA: TGTGCCAGCACCGGTTCCGGGACAGTCGAACAGTTCTTC.

The chain combines TRBV11-3 with TRBJ2-1; TRBD2 matches 12 bases. After removal of 5 bases from V and 6 bases from J, the junction contained 2 bases not matched to a gene. The CDR3 extends over 14 amino acids. Germline assignment: CDR1 SGHNT and CDR2 YENEEA. CDR3 coding DNA: TGTGCCAGCAGCCCGGGACTAGCGGGCAATGAGCAGTTCTTC. Amino acid sequence: CASSPGLAGNEQFF.

The genes are TRBV19 and TRBJ1-2; D is uncertain. The germline V and J ends were trimmed by 10 bases and 4 bases, with 16 bases remaining between them. Looked up from germline, CDR1 is LNHDA and CDR2 is SQIVND (reference sequence). The CDR3 has 13 amino acids. The chain's CDR3 is CATRRVGGYGYTF. The CDR3 bases are TGTGCCACAAGGAGGGTGGGTGGCTATGGCTACACCTTC.

This clonotype was observed a few times. This chain uses TRBV12-3 or TRBV12-4 with TRBJ2-5; 7 bases agree with TRBD1. J gave up 2 bases and V 6 bases, and 3 bases lay outside the gene matches. The CDR3 loop spans 13 amino acids. The CDR3, as DNA: TGTGCCAGCAGGAGACAGGGACAAGAGACCCAGTACTTC. Translating gives CASRRQGQETQYF.

V usage is TRBV10-3 and J usage is TRBJ1-2, with D unresolved. Germline CDR1 reads ENHRY; CDR2 reads SYGVKD. V lost 6 bases, J lost 7 bases, and 12 bases lay in between. The CDR3 loop spans 12 amino acids. This CDR3 reads CAIRRGLGGYTF. CDR3 nucleotides: TGTGCCATCAGGCGGGGTCTGGGTGGCTACACCTTC.

The V gene is TRBV7-9, the J gene TRBJ2-3; no firm D call. V gave up 1 base and J gave up 3 bases, with 5 bases separating them. The CDR3 has 13 amino acids. Per germline, CDR1 SEHNR and CDR2 FQNEAQ (reference sequence). The CDR3 sequence: CASSLGKTDTQYF. The CDR3, as DNA: TGTGCCAGCAGCTTAGGGAAGACAGATACGCAGTATTTT.

The chain employs TRBV28 and TRBJ1-2; D gene unclear. Germline V lookup: CDR1 MDHEN, CDR2 SYDVKM. The V end lost 5 bases, the J end lost 8 bases, and 6 bases lay between the germline ends. The CDR3 is 10 residues long. DNA of the CDR3: TGTGCCAGCAGTCCGCCAGGCTACACCTTC. Its translation is CASSPPGYTF.

In its sample, this clonotype was seen a few times. The chain links TRBV20-1 to TRBJ1-1; TRBD1 might be the D (6 bases). CDR1 DFQATT and CDR2 SNEGSKA come from the germline V gene (reference sequence). This CDR3 is built from 14 residues. V shed 6 bases and J shed 7 bases, with 21 bases lying between them. The CDR3 nucleotides are TGCAGTGCCCCCAGGGGTCAGGGAGGGAATGAAGCTTTCTTT. This sequence encodes CSAPRGQGGNEAFF.